This record concerns one TCR beta chain sequence. Its target antigen remains unknown. The sample holds no much larger clone one base away, and base qualities are not on file. This record comes from a study of a mutant IDH1 vaccine in newly diagnosed glioma (dated by TCRdb to the early 2020s). General notes on the study: Patients were given eight vaccinations, in weeks 1, 3, 5, 7, 11, 15, 19 and 23, which matched visits V03 through V10. Vaccination started 4-6 weeks after radiotherapy alone, or was given together with temozolomide cycles in the groups whose treatment included chemotherapy. Of the approximately 30 treated patients, approximately 62% were male and around 40% were female, and the mean age was approximately 40 years. Prior to enrollment, standard therapy consisting of radiotherapy alone, temozolomide alone, or radiochemotherapy with temozolomide had been administered to patients, with the combination being received by most patients. Peripheral blood samples were drawn at six visits, namely V03 (baseline), V05, V07, V10, V12 and V13. Longitudinal TCRB deep sequencing was done for 25 treated patients, wherever samples were available for exploratory analyses.

Receptor amplification or capture employed the immunoSEQ multiplex PCR assay. The hsTCRB Kit was used according to the manufacturer's protocol to amplify rearranged TCR beta chain sequences. An Illumina MiSeq was used to sequence the TCRB libraries. For the original study's pipeline: The proprietary platform of the kit vendor was used for demultiplexing, trimming and gene mapping. Drawn from immuneACCESS, this table holds only the in-frame rearrangements with V and J called that TCRdb kept. Clones are partly lost; checked studies trace under half to an unresolved V gene and leave the rest unexplained. V, J and clone size were drawn from that table, and D and trimming were deduced from the DNA. The sample records roughly 120,000 clones, roughly 75% of which are singletons. Under 7% of the sample is taken by the ten largest. Interpreted using the paper, the time point label stands for: week 11, during vaccination. Every vaccine dose consisted of 300 ug of a 20-mer mutant IDH1 peptide in Montanide, administered subcutaneously together with topical imiquimod. All donors had newly diagnosed IDH1-mutant astrocytomas of WHO grade 3 or 4 that showed loss of nuclear ATRX. The samples were drawn from NOA16, a multicentre, single-arm, open-label phase I trial in Germany that tested a mutant IDH1 peptide vaccine in humans for the first time. Genomic DNA for TCRB sequencing was extracted from EDTA blood using the DNeasy Blood and Tissue Kit.

The germline V gene sets CDR1 to SGHAT and CDR2 to FQNNGV. The CDR3 starts with the cysteine, ends with the phenylalanine, and has 16 residues. The read is trimmed to its CDR3 DNA, 48 bases read in frame from base 1. V and J are truncated by 5 bases and 0 bases respectively, leaving an intervening sequence of 15 bases. Broader findings and caveats from the paper: Selection of PBMC samples for TCRB deep sequencing was based on availability. The authors noted that analyses of patient blood samples could not be reproduced because of sample limitations. Immune responses induced by the vaccine were seen in about 93% of patients across multiple MHC alleles. Pseudoprogression appeared unrelated to alterations in the top peripheral T cell clonotypes detected by TCRB sequencing.

The sample was PBMCs, taken from a glioma patient whose treatment included an IDH1 peptide vaccine. The rearranged chain carries TRBV11-2 and TRBJ2-3, with TRBD2 tentatively as D gene (6 bases match). The receptor's source is a man aged 40-50 years with glioma. In nucleotides, the sequence is TGTGCCAGCAGCAGGAGGGGTTCGGGTAGCACAGATACGCAGTATTTT. Its translation reads: CASSRRGSGSTDTQYF.